These T cell receptor beta chains were read from a single sample in a study of a mutant IDH1 vaccine in newly diagnosed glioma. The repertoire was sequenced with immunoSEQ multiplex PCR; TCRdb's copy has only in-frame clones and lacks some. This sample has about 94,000 clones, with just under 90% found just once. The antigens these receptors bind are not known. This specimen consisted of PBMCs, obtained from a glioma patient whose treatment included an IDH1 peptide vaccine. The source of these receptors is a woman between 50 and 59 years old with glioma. CDR3s include the opening cysteine and the closing phenylalanine or tryptophan. Fields, in order: CDR3 length, J gene, V gene, CDR3 protein.

CDR3 length: 16; J gene: TRBJ2-1; V gene: TRBV5-5; CDR3 protein: CASSLRQGVSYNEQFF
CDR3 length: 15; J gene: TRBJ1-1; V gene: TRBV7-9; CDR3 protein: CASSSPGRGYTEAFF
CDR3 length: 15; J gene: TRBJ2-7; V gene: TRBV10-3; CDR3 protein: CAIGGTGTGGYEQYF
CDR3 length: 17; J gene: TRBJ1-2; V gene: TRBV19; CDR3 protein: CASSNSRDIPFNYGYTF
CDR3 length: 15; J gene: TRBJ2-3; V gene: TRBV5-1; CDR3 protein: CASSTSGRYTDTQYF
CDR3 length: 14; J gene: TRBJ1-4; V gene: TRBV27; CDR3 protein: CASSRGGSIEKLFF
CDR3 length: 14; J gene: TRBJ2-1; V gene: TRBV5-1; CDR3 protein: CASREWVSYNEQFF
CDR3 length: 13; J gene: TRBJ2-5; V gene: TRBV6-5; CDR3 protein: CASTPPGQETQYF
CDR3 length: 16; J gene: TRBJ1-1; V gene: TRBV2; CDR3 protein: CASSSGVRTAGTEAFF
CDR3 length: 13; J gene: TRBJ1-1; V gene: TRBV6-5; CDR3 protein: CASSDGMYTEAFF
CDR3 length: 15; J gene: TRBJ2-3; V gene: TRBV11-2; CDR3 protein: CASSSVRGPTDTQYF
CDR3 length: 15; J gene: TRBJ1-2; V gene: TRBV6-1; CDR3 protein: CASSESSDRRYGYTF
CDR3 length: 13; J gene: TRBJ1-2; V gene: TRBV30; CDR3 protein: CAWLPQGYYGYTF
CDR3 length: 15; J gene: TRBJ1-2; V gene: TRBV28; CDR3 protein: CASSSARWGLYGYTF
CDR3 length: 14; J gene: TRBJ1-5; V gene: TRBV5-1; CDR3 protein: CASSSGGGNQPQHF
CDR3 length: 15; J gene: TRBJ2-7; V gene: TRBV10-1; CDR3 protein: CASSEPLAFPYEQYF
CDR3 length: 15; J gene: TRBJ2-2; V gene: TRBV19; CDR3 protein: CASSPGHTNTGELFF
CDR3 length: 10; J gene: TRBJ2-2; V gene: TRBV7-8; CDR3 protein: CTTGTGELFF
CDR3 length: 15; J gene: TRBJ1-5; V gene: TRBV9; CDR3 protein: CASSIGAGGDQPQHF
CDR3 length: 16; J gene: TRBJ2-3; V gene: TRBV11-2; CDR3 protein: CASSLALLIPTDTQYF
CDR3 length: 11; J gene: TRBJ2-7; V gene: TRBV29-1; CDR3 protein: CSVDRGYEQYF
CDR3 length: 13; J gene: TRBJ2-3; V gene: TRBV15; CDR3 protein: CATSKPSTDTQYF
CDR3 length: 12; J gene: TRBJ2-1; V gene: TRBV5-1; CDR3 protein: CASSYLDNEQFF
CDR3 length: 17; J gene: TRBJ2-3; V gene: TRBV27; CDR3 protein: CASSLDVRPTFPDTQYF
CDR3 length: 17; J gene: TRBJ2-1; V gene: TRBV4-2; CDR3 protein: CASSQVDGVVKYNEQFF
CDR3 length: 14; J gene: TRBJ1-6; V gene: TRBV6-5; CDR3 protein: CASSYRRGSVTLHF
CDR3 length: 14; J gene: TRBJ2-1; V gene: TRBV9; CDR3 protein: CASSVEAGGGEQFF
CDR3 length: 13; J gene: TRBJ1-6; V gene: TRBV27; CDR3 protein: CASMYSYNSPLHF
CDR3 length: 15; J gene: TRBJ2-3; V gene: TRBV19; CDR3 protein: CASSGRASRTDTQYF
CDR3 length: 16; J gene: TRBJ2-7; V gene: TRBV13; CDR3 protein: CASSLGSSGDNYEQYF
CDR3 length: 14; J gene: TRBJ1-2; V gene: TRBV27; CDR3 protein: CASSFQGSGRGYTF
CDR3 length: 15; J gene: TRBJ1-1; V gene: TRBV6-6; CDR3 protein: CASSYSWQRNTEAFF
CDR3 length: 12; J gene: TRBJ2-1; V gene: TRBV11-2; CDR3 protein: CASSQAGGREFF
CDR3 length: 13; J gene: TRBJ2-7; V gene: TRBV10-3; CDR3 protein: CAISESAAYEQYF
CDR3 length: 14; J gene: TRBJ1-5; V gene: TRBV29-1; CDR3 protein: CSVEVGGAGQPQHF
CDR3 length: 15; J gene: TRBJ2-3; V gene: TRBV12-5; CDR3 protein: CASGLGQAYTDTQYF
CDR3 length: 15; J gene: TRBJ2-4; V gene: TRBV19; CDR3 protein: CASSARQGIWNIQYF
CDR3 length: 12; J gene: TRBJ2-2; V gene: TRBV9; CDR3 protein: CASSVSAGELFF
CDR3 length: 14; J gene: TRBJ1-6; V gene: TRBV30; CDR3 protein: CAGNVGGRNSPLHF
CDR3 length: 13; J gene: TRBJ2-1; V gene: TRBV9; CDR3 protein: CASSRAGANEQFF
CDR3 length: 16; J gene: TRBJ2-2; V gene: TRBV7-7; CDR3 protein: CASSPRGPTVTGELFF
CDR3 length: 18; J gene: TRBJ1-5; V gene: TRBV4-1; CDR3 protein: CASSPGREGSFSNQPQHF
CDR3 length: 13; J gene: TRBJ2-7; V gene: TRBV18; CDR3 protein: CASSPGTNYEQYF
CDR3 length: 11; J gene: TRBJ2-7; V gene: TRBV30; CDR3 protein: CALAVGREQYF
CDR3 length: 15; J gene: .; V gene: TRBV30; CDR3 protein: CAWSVGDYRAYEQYF
CDR3 length: 15; J gene: TRBJ1-1; V gene: TRBV19; CDR3 protein: CASSIAGGENTEAFF
CDR3 length: 12; J gene: TRBJ1-5; V gene: TRBV29-1; CDR3 protein: CSAGQDDQPQHF
CDR3 length: 15; J gene: TRBJ2-7; V gene: TRBV11-2; CDR3 protein: CASSLVPGTDYEQYF
CDR3 length: 14; J gene: TRBJ2-7; V gene: TRBV6-1; CDR3 protein: CASAVGTVSYEQYF
CDR3 length: 15; J gene: TRBJ2-7; V gene: TRBV27; CDR3 protein: CASRTQGGGSYEQYF
CDR3 length: 15; J gene: TRBJ2-2; V gene: TRBV10-1; CDR3 protein: CASRKRASDTGELFF
CDR3 length: 16; J gene: TRBJ1-2; V gene: TRBV28; CDR3 protein: CASSPVGAVGNYGYTF
CDR3 length: 14; J gene: TRBJ1-1; V gene: TRBV13; CDR3 protein: CASSLGFGDPEAFF
CDR3 length: 14; J gene: TRBJ2-5; V gene: TRBV25-1; CDR3 protein: CASSEGQGEETQYF
CDR3 length: 15; J gene: TRBJ2-7; V gene: TRBV9; CDR3 protein: CASSPRDFFSYEQYF
CDR3 length: 15; J gene: TRBJ2-1; V gene: TRBV7-3; CDR3 protein: CASSYLREGNNEQFF
CDR3 length: 13; J gene: TRBJ2-7; V gene: TRBV10-1; CDR3 protein: CASSAAGGGEQYF